This paragraph reports one T cell receptor (beta chain). The source of the sample is a study of T cell responses to AZD1222 COVID-19 vaccine. Some clones are missing from TCRdb's copy, which holds only in-frame ones; the method was immunoSEQ multiplex PCR. The sample carries roughly 150,000 clones, 89% recorded once. The V gene end was trimmed by 8 bases and the J gene end by 0 bases; junction bases not matched to a gene: 8. The CDR3 length is 15 residues. Germline V lookup: CDR1 MNHEY, CDR2 SVGAGI. This sample comprised peripheral blood, obtained on day 0 of AZD1222 vaccination. The chain couples TRBV6-5 to TRBJ1-2; TRBD1 matches 8 bases. The TCR originated in an adult in good health. The chain's CDR3 is CASCQGAPANYGYTF. CDR3 coding DNA: TGTGCCAGCTGCCAGGGGGCCCCAGCTAACTATGGCTACACCTTC.